Presented here are 29 T cell receptor beta chains from one specimen sequenced in a study of blood T cell repertoires in COVID-19. Method: immunoSEQ multiplex PCR; TCRdb's copy keeps in-frame clones and lacks some. The table has tens of thousands of clones, roughly 68% seen once. The sample was peripheral blood. These receptors originate from a woman at least 80 years old with acute or convalescent COVID-19.

This clone was seen only a few times. This chain joins TRBV5-6 and TRBJ2-7; 12 bases align to TRBD2. Germline V CDR1 and CDR2: SGHDT, YYEEEE. This CDR3 contains 15 residues. J gave up 2 bases and V 2 bases, and 2 bases lay outside the gene matches. The CDR3 sequence: CASSLTSGGPYEQYF. The CDR3 DNA follows: TGTGCCAGCAGCTTAACTAGCGGGGGGCCCTACGAGCAGTACTTC.

The V gene is TRBV7-2, the J gene TRBJ2-7; 12 bases align to TRBD2. This CDR3 region has 17 residues. V shed 6 bases, J shed 4 bases, and the junction held 13 bases outside the gene matches. Germline V gene data show CDR1 as SGHTA and CDR2 as FQGNSA. This CDR3 is CASSPARASGGGYEQYF. The DNA for the CDR3 is TGTGCCAGCAGTCCAGCGCGCGCTAGCGGGGGGGGGTACGAGCAGTACTTC.

This clone was detected only a few times. The gene calls are TRBV10-3 and TRBJ1-1; the D gene is possibly TRBD1 (5 bases). This CDR3 spans 13 amino acids. Germline values: CDR1 ENHRY, CDR2 SYGVKD. Trimming took off 7 bases at V and 3 bases at J, with 12 bases between the two ends. The CDR3 spells CAIKLGGDTEAFF. The CDR3 region has the DNA TGTGCCATCAAACTTGGAGGGGACACTGAAGCTTTCTTT.

This clone was detected only a few times. The genes are TRBV5-1 and TRBJ2-7, with D tentatively TRBD1 (6 bases). CDR1 is SGHRS and CDR2 is YFSETQ in the germline V gene. The V end was cut by 5 bases, the J end by 2 bases, with 17 bases between. The CDR3 totals 15 residues. The CDR3 bases are TGCGCCAGCAGATTTGTAGGGGGTGGCCCCTACGAGCAGTACTTC. Its protein product is CASRFVGGGPYEQYF.

Written as DNA, the CDR3 is TGTGCCAGCAGTTTGTCTCCGACAGGGGGGAATGAAAAACTGTTTTTT. This codes for CASSLSPTGGNEKLFF. This chain uses TRBV27 with TRBJ1-4, with 9 bases that match TRBD1. Trimming cost V 3 bases and J 5 bases; bases outside gene matches: 7. The germline CDR1 and CDR2 sequences are MNHEY and SMNVEV (reference sequence). The CDR3 sequence is 16 residues long.

The rearrangement uses TRBV7-9 and TRBJ1-3, with 11 bases lining up with TRBD1. The ends lost 6 bases at V and 4 bases at J; junction bases unmatched: 14. CDR1 and CDR2 (germline): SEHNR, FQNEAQ (reference sequence). The CDR3 runs to 18 residues. The CDR3 sequence is CASRHQRTGGARGNTIYF. The CDR3 bases are TGTGCCAGCAGGCATCAACGGACAGGGGGCGCGCGAGGAAACACCATATATTTT.

The chain is built from TRBV5-6 and TRBJ2-7; the match to TRBD2 covers 10 bases. V dropped 10 bases and J dropped 4; count of bases not matched to a gene: 8. CDR1 SGHDT and CDR2 YYEEEE come from the germline V gene. The CDR3 runs 13 residues. The CDR3 bases are TGTGCCTCCAATTTAGCGGGAGGTTACGAGCAGTACTTC. Encoded protein: CASNLAGGYEQYF.

The chain has TRBV7-3 and TRBJ2-2, with 13 bases that match TRBD2. CDR3 length: 17 residues. CDR1 is SGHTA, CDR2 FQGTGA, per germline. Trimming at V came to 5 bases and at J to 5 bases, leaving 8 bases not matched to a gene. In DNA form, the CDR3 reads TGTGCCAGCAGCCCCCGAGGACTAGCGGGAGATACCGGGGAGCTGTTTTTT. Residues: CASSPRGLAGDTGELFF.

The rearrangement links TRBV5-5 to TRBJ2-1; a possible D gene is TRBD2 (5 bases). Looked up from germline, CDR1 is SGHKS and CDR2 is YYEKEE (reference sequence). The V end was cut by 3 bases, the J end by 5 bases, with 12 bases between. The CDR3 is made up of 14 amino acids. The CDR3 sequence is CASSWLAFDNEQFF. The CDR3 DNA follows: TGTGCCAGCAGCTGGCTAGCATTTGACAATGAGCAGTTCTTC.

This clone has a handful of counts. The chain couples TRBV10-3 to TRBJ2-2; TRBD1 is a possible D gene (5 bases). V shed 8 bases and J shed 3 bases, with 13 bases lying between them. CDR1 is ENHRY and CDR2 is SYGVKD in the germline V gene. The CDR3 contains 14 residues. The CDR3 DNA reads as TGTGCCATCGGTATATTGACAGACACCGGGGAGCTGTTTTTT. As protein: CAIGILTDTGELFF.

A word on this clone: Other DNA variants within this sample encode the same CDR3. The V call is TRBV24-1, the J call TRBJ2-3, with D maybe TRBD1 (5 bases). The V end was cut by 9 bases, the J end by 0 bases, with 12 bases between. The germline V gene encodes CDR1 KGHDR and CDR2 SFDVKD. The CDR3 consists of 14 residues. The CDR3 loop is CATARQGSTDTQYF. The CDR3 nucleotides are TGTGCCACCGCCCGGCAGGGAAGCACAGATACGCAGTATTTT.

The CDR3 region has the DNA TGTGCCTGGAGTGTACGGAGGCAGCCCCAGCATTTT. This translates into CAWSVRRQPQHF. The chain recombines TRBV30 with TRBJ1-5; D unclear. With 0 bases removed from V and 7 bases from J, the gap between germline ends came to 7 bases. Germline V gene sequence: CDR1 GTSNPN, CDR2 SVGIG (reference sequence). The CDR3 extends over 12 amino acids.

This chain uses TRBV18 with TRBJ1-2; D gene uncertain. Germline lookup yields CDR1 KGHSH and CDR2 LQKENI. The CDR3 loop spans 15 amino acids. V lost 0 bases to trimming and J lost 8 bases, with 16 bases between them. The CDR3 loop reads CASSPPSSRARGYTF. The CDR3 DNA is TGTGCCAGCTCACCACCGTCCTCGAGGGCGCGGGGCTACACCTTC.

The rearrangement links TRBV5-1 to TRBJ1-4, with a tentative D call TRBD1 (6 bases). V was trimmed by 2 bases and J by 1 base, leaving 6 bases between them. This CDR3 is 14 amino acids long. CDR1 SGHRS and CDR2 YFSETQ come from the germline V gene. Here the CDR3 reads CASSLQGTNEKLFF. CDR3 sequence (DNA): TGCGCCAGCAGCTTACAGGGAACTAATGAAAAACTGTTTTTT. Filled out from reference TRBV5-1 and TRBJ1-4, the complete variable domain reads KAGVTQTPRYLIKTRGQQVTLSCSPISGHRSVSWYQQTPGQGLQFLFEYFSETQRNKGNFPGRFSGRQFSNSRSEMNVSTLELGDSALYLCASSLQGTNEKLFFGSGTQLSVL.

V and J are TRBV7-2 and TRBJ1-4, with D uncertain. This CDR3 is 16 amino acids long. Germline V gene data show CDR1 as SGHTA and CDR2 as FQGNSA. Trimming took 5 bases from V and 5 from J, leaving 18 bases between them. The CDR3, as DNA: TGTGCCAGCAGCGCGCAGGCCGCCGGCCCGAATGAAAAACTGTTTTTT. Residues: CASSAQAAGPNEKLFF.

The chain combines TRBV24-1 with TRBJ2-2, with 9 nucleotides matching TRBD1. Germline CDR1 and CDR2: KGHDR and SFDVKD. Trimming at V came to 7 bases and at J to 4 bases, leaving 6 bases not matched to a gene. The CDR3 is 15 residues long. DNA of the CDR3: TGTGCCACCAGGACAGGACAGGGGTTCACCGGGGAGCTGTTTTTT. Translation gives CATRTGQGFTGELFF.

There are a few counts of this clone. This rearrangement joins TRBV27 to TRBJ2-1; D unclear. The CDR3 sequence is 17 residues long. CDR1 and CDR2 (germline): MNHEY, SMNVEV (reference sequence). V lost 5 bases to trimming and J lost 1 base, with 18 bases between them. The chain's CDR3 is CASSPPSRYRSYNEQFF. The CDR3 DNA is TGTGCCAGCAGTCCCCCGTCTAGATATCGGTCCTACAATGAGCAGTTCTTC.

The chain couples TRBV28 to TRBJ2-3; no clear D. Germline lookup yields CDR1 MDHEN and CDR2 SYDVKM. The CDR3 extends over 12 amino acids. With 10 bases removed from V and 0 bases from J, the gap between germline ends came to 8 bases. CDR3 in amino acids: CATVPSTDTQYF. DNA of the CDR3: TGTGCCACCGTCCCTAGCACAGATACGCAGTATTTT.

Only a few counts were recorded for this clone. This rearrangement joins TRBV7-6 to TRBJ2-1; 8 bases are shared with TRBD2. This CDR3 is 17 amino acids long. CDR1 SGHVS and CDR2 FNYEAQ come from the germline V gene. The V segment lost 0 bases and the J segment 2 bases; nucleotides outside the gene matches: 6. CDR3 protein: CASSLAGAGGPYNEQFF. The CDR3 DNA sequence: TGTGCCAGCAGCTTAGCGGGGGCGGGAGGACCCTACAATGAGCAGTTCTTC.

The chain joins TRBV30 to TRBJ2-2; D is undetermined. With 0 bases removed from V and 7 bases from J, the gap between germline ends came to 12 bases. Germline-derived CDR1 and CDR2 are GTSNPN and SVGIG (reference sequence). The CDR3 has 14 residues. This CDR3 is CAWSVFATDGELFF. The DNA of the CDR3 is TGTGCCTGGAGTGTATTCGCGACTGACGGGGAGCTGTTTTTT.

The rearrangement links TRBV28 to TRBJ2-1, with D possibly being TRBD2 (5 bases). The CDR3 spans 15 residues. Trimming left V 3 bases short and J 0 bases short, with 9 bases between. Germline CDR1 reads MDHEN; CDR2 reads SYDVKM. CDR3 protein: CASSLITSSYNEQFF. For the CDR3, the DNA is TGTGCCAGCAGTTTGATCACTAGCTCCTACAATGAGCAGTTCTTC.

This chain links TRBV18 with TRBJ1-5; D not certain. Germline lookup yields CDR1 KGHSH and CDR2 LQKENI. The CDR3 spans 14 residues. Trimming removed 3 bases at V and 1 base at J, with 7 bases between. CDR3 bases: TGTGCCAGCTCACCGAGTCGGAGCAATCAGCCCCAGCATTTT. Its protein product is CASSPSRSNQPQHF.

The chain has TRBV11-3 and TRBJ1-1; 7 bases match TRBD1. The CDR3 has 13 residues. V trimming: 4 bases; J trimming: 6 bases; junction bases outside the gene matches: 5. The germline CDR1 and CDR2 sequences are SGHNT and YENEEA. The CDR3 bases are TGTGCCAGCAGCTACGACAGGGAGGCTGAAGCTTTCTTT. Amino acids: CASSYDREAEAFF.

CDR3 residues: CASSPTGGASRETQYF. CDR3 coding DNA: TGTGCCAGCAGTCCAACAGGGGGCGCCTCGAGAGAGACCCAGTACTTC. The genes are TRBV7-2 and TRBJ2-5; 9 nucleotides match TRBD1. CDR1 and CDR2 from the germline V gene are SGHTA and FQGNSA. V shed 6 bases and J 4 bases; nucleotides not matched to a gene: 12. This CDR3 spans 16 amino acids.

The count of this clone is one. The chain uses TRBV5-1 and TRBJ1-1; no clear D. CDR3 size: 13 residues. Per the germline V gene, CDR1 is SGHRS and CDR2 is YFSETQ. V lost 3 bases and J 4 bases, leaving 10 bases between the germline ends. The CDR3: CASSSQRGTEAFF. The CDR3 region has the DNA TGCGCCAGCAGCTCCCAACGGGGCACTGAAGCTTTCTTT.

The V gene is TRBV5-1, the J gene TRBJ2-7, with 11 bases fitting TRBD2. With V trimmed by 5 bases and J by 0 bases, 7 bases remained unmatched. The CDR3 extends over 16 amino acids. The germline CDR1 and CDR2 sequences are SGHRS and YFSETQ. In DNA form, the CDR3 reads TGCGCCAGCAGTTCCTTTAGCGGGAGGGCCTCCTACGAGCAGTACTTC. Translating it yields CASSSFSGRASYEQYF.

The V gene is TRBV9, the J gene TRBJ2-1, with 7 bases lining up with TRBD2. CDR3 size: 16 residues. Germline values: CDR1 SGDLS, CDR2 YYNGEE. The V and J ends lost 4 bases and 0 bases, in that order; junction bases with no gene match: 7. This CDR3 reads CASSTIGGSSYNEQFF. The CDR3, as DNA: TGTGCCAGCAGCACCATTGGCGGGAGCTCCTACAATGAGCAGTTCTTC.

The CDR3 coding sequence is TGTGCCAGCAGCTGGACACGGATGAACACTGAAGCTTTCTTT. The encoded protein is CASSWTRMNTEAFF. V and J are TRBV7-9 and TRBJ1-1; D might be TRBD1 (5 bases). The germline V gene has CDR1 SEHNR and CDR2 FQNEAQ (reference sequence). This CDR3 contains 14 residues. The V end lost 4 bases, the J end lost 0 bases, and 9 bases lay between the germline ends.

The sample holds one count of this clone. The chain links TRBV2 to TRBJ2-7; D may be TRBD2 (7 bases). Trimming pared 9 bases from V and 7 bases from J, leaving 22 bases between. This CDR3 has 14 residues. The germline gives CDR1 SNHLY, CDR2 FYNNEI. CDR3 bases: TGTGCCAGGGGGGGGCTAGCGGACGGAAGGGAGCAGTACTTC. Its translation: CARGGLADGREQYF. Drawing the rest from reference TRBV2 and TRBJ2-7, the complete variable domain is EPEVTQTPSHQVTQMGQEVILRCVPISNHLYFYWYRQILGQKVEFLVSFYNNEISEKSEIFDDQFSVERPDGSNFTLKIRSTKLEDSAMYFCARGGLADGREQYFGPGTRLTVT.